This T cell receptor (beta chain) was observed in a study of T cell repertoires in cytomegalovirus infection (dated by TCRdb to the late 2010s). Context from the whole study: Alongside well-studied HLA-B-restricted epitopes, the peptide stimulations were aimed at recently identified HLA-C-restricted CMV epitopes, whose presentation resists viral immunomodulation. Because public TCR beta signatures pointed to carriage of CMV infection together with the matching HLA type, the HLA type of each donor mattered for the analysis.

TCRdb names Illumina HiSeq 1500 as the instrument used. TCRdb reanalyzed the raw reads on its own, using fastp at Q25 for trimming and MiXCR for clone calling, and kept in-frame beta chains. Each CDR3 protein appears once, grouped with its most common genes and DNA. The sample table shows about 770,000 distinct CDR3 sequences, and 25% to 35% are seen once. In total, the top ten clones hold over 10% of the sample. What the treatment or condition label conveys for this sample: in vitro stimulation with specific CMV peptide epitopes to enrich CMV-specific T cells. The trim is 7 bases for V and 0 bases for J, with a gap of 24 bases between the germline ends. The CDR3, from cysteine to phenylalanine, totals 17 residues. The DNA shown is the 51-base CDR3, in frame from base 1. From the germline V gene (reference sequence), CDR1 is DFQATT and CDR2 is SNEGSKA. Notes on this clonotype: Its antigen is unknown. No clone much larger than this one lies a single base away; base qualities are absent.

Results the study describes overall, beyond this receptor: The ex vivo response was dominated by HLA-C-restricted CMV-specific TCR beta clonotypes, which also provided the single most frequent clonotype in two of eight donors. Carriers of CMV infection plus the relevant HLA type were discriminated by the cumulative frequency of public TCR beta family members in the study cohort and in an independent roughly 320-donor cohort.

The clonotype originates from a human donor in good health (CMV status not recorded). Some clones in this sample may be carry-over from other donors' samples. Here the chain combines TRBV20-1 and TRBJ1-1; perhaps TRBD1 is the D gene, with 5 bases matching. The specimen comprised cultured CD8+ T cells from PBMCs, sampled from culture after CMV antigen stimulation. Read as DNA, the sequence is TGCAGTGTTGAGGAGAGGTGGGGCCGGACGATGAACACTGAAGCTTTCTTT. It translates as CSVEERWGRTMNTEAFF.